In its sample, the clone carrying this T cell receptor (beta chain) was seen many times. As yet, its antigen is unknown. Study findings and constraints: Tumor Treg TCRs overlapped most with tumor naive CD4+ cells.

Adaptor-ligated barcode primers were used to amplify TRBV12-4/TRBJ1-2 clonotypes. TCRdb used MiXCR to reprocess the multiplex PCR reads, holding one entry per CDR3 protein. The sample lists approximately 470 distinct CDR3 sequences, roughly a fifth seen once, with roughly a quarter in the top ten. The CDR3 runs 13 residues. The V and J ends lost 3 bases and 7 bases respectively, with 12 bases between them. The sorted Tregs were CD4+CD25+CD127-/low cells. The sequence was obtained from a female donor with breast cancer. Sequenced material: tumor-infiltrating Tregs sorted from the breast tumor. This chain uses TRBV12-3 or TRBV12-4 with TRBJ1-2, with D possibly being TRBD1 (5 bases). The CDR3 sequence is CASSLRKGTGYTF. The CDR3 DNA sequence: TGTGCCAGCAGTTTGCGCAAGGGGACTGGCTACACCTTC.